This is a list of T cell receptor beta chains from one sample in a study of shared clonotypes between healthy human individuals. Assay: immunoSEQ multiplex PCR; the TCRdb copy retains only in-frame clones and omits some. Seen here are hundreds of thousands of clones, around 73% observed once, and the top ten hold around 2%. The sample taken for sequencing was memory CD4+ T cells sorted from blood. Receptor source: a woman between 25 and 40 years old in good health. Both conserved end residues are part of each CDR3. The D gene is left open where the match is weak. Size is stated for part of the rows, as once, few or many counts, or as a class when the clone is expanded.

j_call d_call v_call clone_size cdr3_nt cdr3_aa
TRBJ2-3 TRBD2 TRBV5-1 . TGCGCCAGCAGCTCAAAAAGGCGGACTAGCGGGAGCTCTAGCGAAACGGATACGCAGTATTTT CASSSKRRTSGSSSETDTQYF
TRBJ2-3 . TRBV4-2 . TGTGCCAGCAGCCAGACTCCCGGGACTCCCACAGATACGCAGTATTTT CASSQTPGTPTDTQYF
TRBJ2-5 TRBD1 TRBV28 . TGTGCCAGCAGTTCGGGACAGGGTACGGAGACCCAGTACTTC CASSSGQGTETQYF
TRBJ1-3 . TRBV5-1 few TGCGCCAGCAATCCAGGGGAAGGAAACACCATATATTTT CASNPGEGNTIYF
TRBJ2-7 . TRBV5-1 . TGCGCCAGCAGCTCGGGACCGGAGGGGTTGGAGCAGTACTTC CASSSGPEGLEQYF
TRBJ2-3 . TRBV5-5 . TGTGCCAGCACCTCTGGGCTTGTCTCCGCCACCGCAGATACGCAGTATTTT CASTSGLVSATADTQYF
TRBJ1-1 TRBD1 TRBV11-3 . TGTGCCAGCAGCTTAGTCAGGGGGAAAGCTTTCTTT CASSLVRGKAFF
TRBJ2-7 . TRBV7-2 . TGTGCCAGCAGCTTAAGGGGAGACGCGCTCTACGAGCAGTACTTC CASSLRGDALYEQYF
TRBJ2-1 . TRBV28 . TGTGCCAGCAGGCGACAGGTAACTGGCGATGAGCAGTTCTTC CASRRQVTGDEQFF
TRBJ2-1 . TRBV4-1 . TGCGCCAGCAGCCGCGATGGGACTGCCTCTTCAAATGAGCAGTTCTTC CASSRDGTASSNEQFF
TRBJ2-1 . TRBV2 . TGTGCCAGCAAGATGATGGGGCAGGGTGAGCAGTTCTTC CASKMMGQGEQFF
TRBJ1-5 TRBD1 TRBV6-6 . TGTGCCAGCAGTTTTGCAGGGGGCGGGCAGCCCCAGCATTTT CASSFAGGGQPQHF
TRBJ2-7 . TRBV6-5 . TGTGCCAGCAGCATTCGGAGGGACATCTACGAGCAGTACTTC CASSIRRDIYEQYF
TRBJ2-7 TRBD2 TRBV10-2 once TGCGCCAGCAGTCAAGGGACTAGCGGGAGTCCCTACGAGCAGTACTTC CASSQGTSGSPYEQYF
TRBJ2-1 . TRBV10-3 . TGTGCCATCAGTTCCGGGATCTCCTACAATGAGCAGTTCTTC CAISSGISYNEQFF
TRBJ1-4 . TRBV19 . TGTGCCAGTAGTATCCTTGGCCAGGGGAGTGAAAAACTGTTTTTT CASSILGQGSEKLFF
TRBJ1-2 . TRBV5-1 many TGCGCCAGCAGCTTGGCTCCAGGGCCCCGAGGGGGCTACACCTTC CASSLAPGPRGGYTF
TRBJ2-7 TRBD2 TRBV4-1 . TGCGCCAGCAGCCAAGATAAAAGAGGACTAGCGGGGAGGGAGCAGTACTTC CASSQDKRGLAGREQYF
TRBJ1-3 TRBD1 TRBV29-1 . TGCAGCGCCCACCGGACAGGGGTTGGAAACACCATATATTTT CSAHRTGVGNTIYF
TRBJ2-3 TRBD2 TRBV10-3 many TGTGCCATCGGGGGGCGGGAGGTGGATACGCAGTATTTT CAIGGREVDTQYF
TRBJ1-5 . TRBV2 once TGTGCCAGCAGTGAAGTGGTCTATCAGCCCCAGCATTTT CASSEVVYQPQHF
TRBJ2-2 . TRBV2 . TGTGCCAGCAGAAAACAGGGACTATCGAACACCGGGGAGCTGTTTTTT CASRKQGLSNTGELFF
TRBJ2-5 . TRBV7-9 . TGTGCCAGCATCCCGGTCGAGACGTCGGAGACCCAGTACTTC CASIPVETSETQYF
TRBJ2-5 . TRBV9 once TGTGCCAGCAGCGTCTCACTACAAGAGACCCAGTACTTC CASSVSLQETQYF
TRBJ2-1 TRBD1 TRBV4-1 many TGCGCCAGCAGCCAAGATAAGTGGCAGGGGGCAGGGAATGAGCAGTTCTTC CASSQDKWQGAGNEQFF
TRBJ1-1 . TRBV28 . TGTGCCAGCAGTTTATTGGGGGCCGGCAGTGAGGCTTTCTTT CASSLLGAGSEAFF
TRBJ2-5 TRBD2 TRBV18 . TGTGCCAGCTCACCAACTAGCGGGAGGGCCGGAGAGACCCAGTACTTC CASSPTSGRAGETQYF
TRBJ1-5 . TRBV9 few TGTGCCAGCAGCCCGACCCCCGGCAATCAGCCCCAGCATTTT CASSPTPGNQPQHF
TRBJ2-1 . TRBV2 . TGTGCCAGCAAGAGGGAAGCAAGCTCCTACAATGAGCAGTTCTTC CASKREASSYNEQFF
TRBJ1-4 . TRBV6-6 . TGTGCCAGCAATTCCAGGAGGAATGAAAAACTGTTTTTT CASNSRRNEKLFF
TRBJ2-5 . TRBV29-1 . TGCAGCGTGAGACGGGACATTCAAGAGACCCAGTACTTC CSVRRDIQETQYF
TRBJ2-3 . TRBV7-9 . TGTGCCAGCAGACGGATGACAGATACGCAGTATTTT CASRRMTDTQYF
TRBJ2-1 . TRBV7-6 . TGTGCCAGCAGCTCCCTAGCTTACGGGGAATACAATGAGCAGTTCTTC CASSSLAYGEYNEQFF